These 32 T cell receptor beta chains came from one sample sequenced in a study of brain T cells in children with intractable seizures. TCRdb's copy holds only in-frame clones and misses some; the assay was immunoSEQ multiplex PCR. The sample holds around 38,000 clones; around nine tenths are singletons and the top ten take approximately 6.8%. Specimen: peripheral blood, collected at surgery. These receptors all come from a girl under 10 years old with tuberous sclerosis and intractable seizures.

V usage is TRBV5-6 and J usage is TRBJ1-2; D gene uncertain. The CDR3 sequence is 11 residues long. The germline CDR1 and CDR2 sequences are SGHDT and YYEEEE. Trimming stripped 2 bases from V and 5 bases from J, with 4 bases between. CDR3 sequence (DNA): TGTGCCAGCAGCTTTAGGTATGGCTACACCTTC. The encoded protein is CASSFRYGYTF.

The rearrangement uses TRBV5-1 and TRBJ2-3, with D unclear. Trimming took off 0 bases at V and 1 base at J, with 3 bases between the two ends. The CDR3 spans 13 residues. Germline lookup yields CDR1 SGHRS and CDR2 YFSETQ. DNA for the CDR3: TGCGCCAGCAGCTTGGGTCGCACAGATACGCAGTATTTT. Translation gives CASSLGRTDTQYF. Full variable domain (rest looked up from reference TRBV5-1 and TRBJ2-3): KAGVTQTPRYLIKTRGQQVTLSCSPISGHRSVSWYQQTPGQGLQFLFEYFSETQRNKGNFPGRFSGRQFSNSRSEMNVSTLELGDSALYLCASSLGRTDTQYFGPGTRLTVL.

The rearrangement uses TRBV5-1 and TRBJ1-1; D unresolved. The CDR3 has 14 amino acids. The germline gives CDR1 SGHRS, CDR2 YFSETQ. V shed 1 base and J shed 7 bases, with 14 bases lying between them. CDR3 nucleotides: TGCGCCAGCAGCTTGAATGAAATTAACCATGAAGCTTTCTTT. Residues: CASSLNEINHEAFF. Full variable domain (outside the CDR3, taken from reference TRBV5-1 and TRBJ1-1): KAGVTQTPRYLIKTRGQQVTLSCSPISGHRSVSWYQQTPGQGLQFLFEYFSETQRNKGNFPGRFSGRQFSNSRSEMNVSTLELGDSALYLCASSLNEINHEAFFGQGTRLTVV.

Written as DNA, the CDR3 is TGTGCCACCAGCAGAGATCGGGTCACTGAAGCTTTCTTT. This gives the protein CATSRDRVTEAFF. J is TRBJ1-1 and V is TRBV15; D gene uncertain. This CDR3 has 13 residues. Germline V gene data show CDR1 as LNHNV and CDR2 as YYDKDF (reference sequence). V lost 0 bases and J 4 bases, leaving 6 bases between the germline ends.

The chain couples TRBV7-8 to TRBJ1-1, with D hard to call. The CDR3 extends over 14 amino acids. Trimming took off 6 bases at V and 0 bases at J, with 11 bases between the two ends. Germline lookup yields CDR1 SGHVS and CDR2 FQNEAQ. CDR3 DNA sequence: TGTGCCAGCAGTTCTCGGGGAATGAACACTGAAGCTTTCTTT. Translated: CASSSRGMNTEAFF.

CDR3: CASSEALPYGYTF. The CDR3 DNA is TGCGCCAGCAGTGAGGCTCTTCCCTATGGCTACACCTTC. The chain joins TRBV10-1 to TRBJ1-2; D unresolved. This CDR3 is built from 13 residues. Trimming left V 2 bases short and J 4 bases short, with 8 bases between. The germline V gene encodes CDR1 WNHNN and CDR2 SYGVQD (reference sequence).

V gene TRBV30 combines with J gene TRBJ2-7; weak D call: TRBD1 (5 bases). The V end lost 5 bases, the J end lost 3 bases, and 11 bases lay between the germline ends. This CDR3 has 12 amino acids. The germline CDR1 and CDR2 sequences are GTSNPN and SVGIG (reference sequence). CDR3: CAWATASYEQYF. The DNA for the CDR3 is TGTGCCTGGGCGACAGCGAGCTACGAGCAGTACTTC.

The chain uses TRBV18 and TRBJ1-6; 8 nucleotides line up with TRBD1. Germline CDR1 KGHSH, CDR2 LQKENI. Unmatched junction bases numbered 5, after V lost 5 bases and J lost 8 bases. This CDR3 spans 14 amino acids. The CDR3 here is CASSLGQGDSPLHF. The CDR3 bases are TGTGCCAGCTCATTAGGACAGGGAGATTCACCCCTCCACTTT.

The chain has TRBV2 and TRBJ2-1, with TRBD2 identical over 11 bases. V trimming: 8 bases; J trimming: 7 bases; junction bases outside the gene matches: 10. There are 15 residues in the CDR3. CDR1 SNHLY and CDR2 FYNNEI come from the germline V gene. The CDR3 loop is CASRRLAGGQNEQFF. CDR3 DNA sequence: TGTGCCAGCCGCCGCTTAGCGGGGGGGCAAAATGAGCAGTTCTTC.

The V gene is TRBV3-1 (or the pseudogene TRBV3-2), the J gene TRBJ2-2; 7 bases map to TRBD1. CDR3 length: 14 residues. Germline V CDR1 and CDR2: LGHDT, YNNKEL (reference sequence). The J segment lost 7 bases and the V segment lost 3 bases, leaving 5 bases of the junction unmatched. CDR3 coding DNA: TGTGCCAGCAGCCACTCAGGGGGTGACGGGGAGCTGTTTTTT. Translated: CASSHSGGDGELFF.

The chain combines TRBV24-1 with TRBJ2-2, with D hard to call. V was clipped by 8 bases and J by 6 bases, with 6 bases between them. CDR1 KGHDR and CDR2 SFDVKD come from the germline V gene. The CDR3 is made up of 11 amino acids. The CDR3 DNA is TGTGCCACCAAGAAGTCCGGGGAGCTGTTTTTT. It is translated as CATKKSGELFF.

The chain links TRBV2 to TRBJ1-6; no definite D call. The ends were cut back, 10 bases at V and 10 bases at J, with 8 bases in the middle. CDR3 length: 10 amino acids. The germline CDR1 and CDR2 sequences are SNHLY and FYNNEI. The CDR3 coding sequence is TGTGCCACCAGAGGATCACCCCTCCACTTT. Translation gives CATRGSPLHF.

The chain joins TRBV5-5 to TRBJ2-5, with a tentative D call TRBD2 (6 bases). Trimming left V 0 bases short and J 4 bases short, with 10 bases between. This CDR3 is built from 14 residues. The germline V gene encodes CDR1 SGHKS and CDR2 YYEKEE (reference sequence). CDR3 nucleotide sequence: TGTGCCAGCAGCTTGGCCGGGAGAGGAGAGACCCAGTACTTC. Its translation: CASSLAGRGETQYF.

The DNA of the CDR3 is TGTGCCAGCAGCTTAAGTGGTATTTTCGGAGAGACCCAGTACTTC. Its protein product is CASSLSGIFGETQYF. V and J are TRBV7-9 and TRBJ2-5; no reliable D call. The V gene lost 2 bases and the J gene lost 4 bases, with 14 bases spanning the gap. CDR1 is SEHNR, CDR2 FQNEAQ, per germline (reference sequence). This CDR3 is built from 15 residues. The entire variable domain, with the rest obtained from reference TRBV7-9 and TRBJ2-5, is as follows: DTGVSQNPRHKITKRGQNVTFRCDPISEHNRLYWYRQTLGQGPEFLTYFQNEAQLEKSRLLSDRFSAERPKGSFSTLEIQRTEQGDSAMYLCASSLSGIFGETQYFGPGTRLLVL.

The V and J genes are TRBV6-1 and TRBJ2-1, with 7 nucleotides matching TRBD1. Looked up from germline, CDR1 is MNHNS and CDR2 is SASEGT. Trimming removed 3 bases from V and 12 bases from J; junction bases left unmatched: 17. The CDR3 totals 16 residues. The CDR3 DNA is TGTGCCAGCAGTGAGGTGGTCGGGACAGCCATTGGGGGGCAGTTCTTC. Amino acids: CASSEVVGTAIGGQFF.

V and J are TRBV27 and TRBJ2-3; D gene uncertain. The CDR3 consists of 15 residues. The V gene's germline CDR1 is MNHEY and CDR2 SMNVEV (reference sequence). V lost 4 bases and J 1 base, leaving 12 bases between the germline ends. CDR3 amino acids: CASSSFTTGTDTQYF. Written as DNA, the CDR3 is TGTGCCAGCAGTTCATTTACTACAGGCACAGATACGCAGTATTTT.

There are a few counts of this clone. This chain joins TRBV5-6 and TRBJ1-1; D is uncertain. Germline V CDR1 and CDR2: SGHDT, YYEEEE. Trimming took 4 bases from V and 3 from J, leaving 7 bases between them. The CDR3 has 12 amino acids. CDR3 DNA sequence: TGTGCCAGCAGCACCCCGGACACTGAAGCTTTCTTT. Protein product: CASSTPDTEAFF.

CDR3 amino acids: CSAAMGPRAFF. The CDR3 DNA is TGCAGTGCTGCCATGGGTCCGCGAGCTTTCTTT. The gene calls are TRBV20-1 and TRBJ1-1; no firm D call. The V end lost 5 bases, the J end lost 10 bases, and 14 bases lay between the germline ends. Germline assignment: CDR1 DFQATT and CDR2 SNEGSKA (reference sequence). The CDR3 extends over 11 amino acids.

The chain joins TRBV27 to TRBJ1-2; 7 nucleotides line up with TRBD1. Per the germline V gene, CDR1 is MNHEY and CDR2 is SMNVEV (reference sequence). With V trimmed by 2 bases and J by 4 bases, 4 bases remained unmatched. The CDR3 is made up of 14 amino acids. This CDR3 is CASSLRGQLYGYTF. The DNA for the CDR3 is TGTGCCAGCAGTTTAAGGGGGCAGCTCTATGGCTACACCTTC.

This clone has a handful of counts. The genes are TRBV12-3 or TRBV12-4 and TRBJ1-2, with D uncertain. V shed 6 bases and J shed 2 bases, with 10 bases lying between them. The CDR3 contains 13 residues. CDR3: CASSPGGNYGYTF. The CDR3, as DNA: TGTGCCAGCAGCCCCGGAGGGAACTATGGCTACACCTTC.

The rearrangement joins TRBV15 to TRBJ2-7; D is possibly TRBD1 (6 bases). This CDR3 is 12 amino acids long. CDR1 and CDR2 (germline): LNHNV, YYDKDF (reference sequence). V was cut by 2 bases and J by 7 bases, with 9 bases left in between. The CDR3 spells CATSRPGVEQYV. CDR3 sequence (DNA): TGTGCCACCAGCAGACCAGGGGTAGAGCAGTACGTC.

This clone was detected once. This chain joins TRBV5-4 and TRBJ2-7; 8 bases match TRBD1. CDR1 is SGHNT and CDR2 is YYREEE in the germline V gene (reference sequence). This CDR3 has 14 amino acids. J was trimmed by 0 bases and V by 4 bases; bases with no gene match: 3. CDR3: CASSAGTGSYEQYF. The DNA for the CDR3 is TGTGCCAGCAGCGCCGGGACAGGCTCCTACGAGCAGTACTTC.

J is TRBJ2-3 and V is TRBV4-2; TRBD2 agrees at 9 bases. In germline, CDR1 is LGHNA, CDR2 YNFKEQ. CDR3 length equals 18 residues. Trimming at V came to 1 base and at J to 2 bases, leaving 10 bases not matched to a gene. The CDR3 region is CASSQGGGSGGLTDTQYF. DNA for the CDR3: TGTGCCAGCAGCCAAGGCGGGGGTAGCGGGGGCCTCACAGATACGCAGTATTTT.

The CDR3 loop is CASSNIGTDYEQYF. The CDR3, as DNA: TGTGCCAGCAGCAATATCGGGACAGACTACGAGCAGTACTTC. The rearrangement links TRBV21-1 to TRBJ2-7; TRBD1, the table's D call, lacks a check against the DNA. TRBV21-1 has pseudogene status. The CDR3 extends over 14 amino acids.

As concerns this clone: The sample carries other DNA sequences with the same CDR3. V gene TRBV5-8 combines with J gene TRBJ1-1, with D unresolved. Germline V lookup: CDR1 SGHTS, CDR2 YDEGEE. Trimming pared 0 bases from V and 1 base from J, leaving 4 bases between. The CDR3 has 13 amino acids. In DNA form, the CDR3 reads TGTGCCAGCAGCTTGGGCGGGAACACTGAAGCTTTCTTT. Translated, it gives CASSLGGNTEAFF. The variable domain in full, with the rest retrieved from reference TRBV5-8 and TRBJ1-1, is EAGVTQSPTHLIKTRGQQATLRCSPISGHTSVYWYQQALGLGLQFLLWYDEGEERNRGNFPPRFSGRQFPNYSSELNVNALELEDSALYLCASSLGGNTEAFFGQGTRLTVV.

The V and J genes are TRBV4-1 and TRBJ2-3; D is unresolved. CDR3 size: 15 residues. V gave up 0 bases and J gave up 2 bases, with 9 bases separating them. Looked up from germline, CDR1 is MGHRA and CDR2 is YSYEKL. CDR3 nucleotide sequence: TGCGCCAGCAGCCAAGATAAAGCTCCCACAGATACGCAGTATTTT. Its protein is CASSQDKAPTDTQYF.

The chain carries TRBV5-4 and TRBJ2-7, with 7 bases aligning to TRBD1. This CDR3 spans 13 amino acids. Per germline, CDR1 SGHNT and CDR2 YYREEE (reference sequence). Trimming removed 0 bases from V and 7 bases from J; junction bases left unmatched: 4. CDR3: CASSLEGAREQYF. In DNA form, the CDR3 reads TGTGCCAGCAGCTTGGAGGGGGCGCGGGAGCAGTACTTC.

The V call is TRBV12-3 or TRBV12-4, the J call TRBJ2-4, with D possibly being TRBD2 (6 bases). Trimming removed 5 bases at V and 1 base at J, with 6 bases between. CDR3 size: 13 residues. The CDR3 here is CASSAGAKNIQYF. The CDR3 coding sequence is TGTGCCAGCAGTGCGGGGGCCAAAAACATTCAGTACTTC.

The V gene is TRBV18, the J gene TRBJ1-3, with D uncertain. Trimming shortened V by 6 bases and J by 1 base, and 16 bases separated the two germline ends. Per the germline V gene, CDR1 is KGHSH and CDR2 is LQKENI. CDR3 length: 16 residues. CDR3 bases: TGTGCCAGCTCCCCGAGGAGGGTTGGGTCTGGAAACACCATATATTTT. Translated, it gives CASSPRRVGSGNTIYF.

This clone was detected only a few times. V and J are TRBV10-1 and TRBJ1-5; D is possibly TRBD1 (6 bases). The germline V gene encodes CDR1 WNHNN and CDR2 SYGVQD (reference sequence). The CDR3 loop spans 15 amino acids. V lost 8 bases and J 6 bases, leaving 20 bases between the germline ends. The CDR3 is CASFEGEVPGQPQHF. The CDR3 DNA sequence: TGCGCCAGCTTCGAGGGGGAAGTGCCCGGTCAGCCCCAGCATTTT.

CDR3: CASSGGGLPNNSPLHF. CDR3 sequence (DNA): TGTGCCAGCAGCGGGGGGGGGCTCCCTAATAATTCACCCCTCCACTTT. The rearrangement joins TRBV11-2 to TRBJ1-6; TRBD1 might be the D (6 bases). The CDR3 contains 16 residues. V shed 5 bases and J shed 5 bases, with 16 bases lying between them. Germline V gene lookup returns CDR1 SGHAT and CDR2 FQNNGV. The full variable domain, completed using reference TRBV11-2 and TRBJ1-6, is EAGVAQSPRYKIIEKRQSVAFWCNPISGHATLYWYQQILGQGPKLLIQFQNNGVVDDSQLPKDRFSAERLKGVDSTLKIQPAKLEDSAVYLCASSGGGLPNNSPLHFGNGTRLTVT.

This clone was observed once. The chain joins TRBV6-6 to TRBJ1-6; no firm D call. The germline V gene has CDR1 MNHNY and CDR2 SVGAGI (reference sequence). CDR3 length: 15 amino acids. The V and J ends lost 0 bases and 9 bases respectively, with 12 bases between them. CDR3 coding DNA: TGTGCCAGCAGTTACTCGACGGGGTCAGGTTCACCCCTCCACTTT. Residues: CASSYSTGSGSPLHF.